This T cell receptor beta chain was obtained from a study of monozygotic twins with cystic fibrosis. TCRdb's table, derived via immunoSEQ multiplex PCR, lists solely in-frame clones and lacks some. The sample includes 5,000 or so clones, roughly 96% of them seen just once. V lost 4 bases and J 4 bases, leaving 18 bases between the germline ends. Germline lookup yields CDR1 SGHDT and CDR2 YYEEEE. The CDR3 runs 16 residues. The chain recombines TRBV5-6 with TRBJ1-5, with D unresolved. Specimen: blood. This TCR was recovered from a boy between 2 and 15 years old with cystic fibrosis. The DNA of the CDR3 is TGTGCCAGCAGCCATGGAGGGCAGGTCTGGAATCAGCCCCAGCATTTT. Translated, it gives CASSHGGQVWNQPQHF.